Listed here are 7 T cell receptor beta chains from one sample, sequenced in a study of read filtering for tumor transcriptome and immune sequencing. This library used roughly 400 ng RNA and molecular barcoded adaptors spanning alpha/delta and beta/gamma chains. MiXCR was run by TCRdb on the reads, yielding one entry per CDR3 protein. In the table there are around 44,000 distinct CDR3 sequences, roughly 13% of which are singletons. The sequencing sample was made of a population of CD138-negative cells sorted from bone marrow. Receptor source: a donor at least 40 years old with multiple myeloma.

The CDR3 loop is CAWSVIADTQYF. The CDR3 DNA is TGTGCCTGGAGTGTCATTGCAGATACGCAGTATTTT. The chain combines TRBV30 with TRBJ2-3; D unclear. The germline V gene has CDR1 GTSNPN and CDR2 SVGIG (reference sequence). Trimming pared 0 bases from V and 4 bases from J, leaving 5 bases between. This CDR3 is built from 12 residues. The entire variable domain, with the rest obtained from reference TRBV30 and TRBJ2-3, is as follows: SQTIHQWPATLVQPVGSPLSLECTVEGTSNPNLYWYRQAAGRGLQLLFYSVGIGQISSEVPQNLSASRPQDRQFILSSKKLLLSDSGFYLCAWSVIADTQYFGPGTRLTVL.

This clonotype was detected many times. The CDR3 nucleotides read TGTGCCAGCAGTTTAGGGGCACGCAATACTTACGAGCAGTACTTC. It yields the protein CASSLGARNTYEQYF. This chain connects TRBV28 to TRBJ2-7; perhaps TRBD1 as D (5 bases). The CDR3 covers 15 residues. Between the trimmed V and J ends, which lost 2 bases and 4 bases, there was a span of 15 bases. The germline CDR1 and CDR2 sequences are MDHEN and SYDVKM.

There are many counts of this clonotype. The chain has TRBV6-6 and TRBJ2-7; TRBD2 is a possible D gene (7 bases). The germline CDR1 and CDR2 sequences are MNHNY and SVGAGI (reference sequence). The CDR3 totals 13 residues. V lost 8 bases and J 5 bases, leaving 16 bases between the germline ends. CDR3 sequence (DNA): TGTGCCAGCGGGGGCGGGAGAAACGACGAGCAGTACTTC. The encoded protein is CASGGGRNDEQYF.

This clonotype was seen many times. This chain joins TRBV12-5 and TRBJ1-1; D uncertain. The CDR3 totals 12 residues. V shed 6 bases and J shed 4 bases, with 9 bases lying between them. In germline, CDR1 is LGHNT, CDR2 FRNRAP. DNA for the CDR3: TGTGCTAGTGGCCTACAGATCACTGAAGCTTTCTTT. Its translation is CASGLQITEAFF.

There are many counts of this clonotype. The CDR3 spells CASSYLVSPFF. The CDR3, as DNA: TGTGCCAGCAGTTACCTGGTTAGCCCGTTCTTC. V is TRBV6-6 and J is TRBJ2-1; D gene uncertain. CDR1 is MNHNY and CDR2 is SVGAGI in the germline V gene (reference sequence). The CDR3 consists of 11 residues. V was pared by 2 bases and J by 15 bases, with 11 bases between.

This clonotype appeared many times. The rearrangement uses TRBV11-2 and TRBJ2-3; D is uncertain. CDR1 is SGHAT and CDR2 is FQNNGV in the germline V gene. The CDR3 has 15 amino acids. Trimming took 3 bases from V and 2 from J, leaving 12 bases between them. CDR3 protein: CASSLVAKTTDTQYF. Written as DNA, the CDR3 is TGTGCCAGCAGCTTGGTCGCCAAGACCACAGATACGCAGTATTTT. Filled out from reference TRBV11-2 and TRBJ2-3, the complete variable domain reads EAGVAQSPRYKIIEKRQSVAFWCNPISGHATLYWYQQILGQGPKLLIQFQNNGVVDDSQLPKDRFSAERLKGVDSTLKIQPAKLEDSAVYLCASSLVAKTTDTQYFGPGTRLTVL.

Many counts were recorded for this clonotype. J is TRBJ2-1 and V is TRBV20-1; 10 bases map to TRBD2. The germline V gene has CDR1 DFQATT and CDR2 SNEGSKA (reference sequence). The V and J ends lost 2 bases and 9 bases, in that order; junction bases with no gene match: 1. CDR3 length equals 12 residues. The CDR3 DNA reads as TGCAGTGCTAGAAGGACTAGCGGTGAGCAGTTCTTC. This encodes CSARRTSGEQFF.